Included here is one T cell receptor beta chain sequence, with context. Its antigen is unknown. This sample was taken from a study of cytomegalovirus exposure and HLA in healthy donors. Points from the study as a whole: V- and J-gene trimming of TCR beta was linked (in a later analysis) to a missense DCLRE1C variant. As a later analysis revealed, the rate of TCR association differed by HLA locus, with DRB1 most and HLA-C fewest. A later analysis, which compared TCR beta chains of equal frequency, found the HLA-associated ones more clonally expanded.

Amplification used 60 Vbeta primers and 13 Jbeta primers. Clones were read by immunoSEQ multiplex PCR, and TCRdb kept only the in-frame ones, dropping some. Listed are approximately 190,000 clones; 6.5% falls within the top ten. Though nominally healthy at sampling, donors likely had unrecorded immune exposures. The sample taken for sequencing was PBMCs. The clonotype comes from a young man in good health and CMV-seronegative.

CDR3 sequence (DNA): TGCAGCGACCTCTTGTCCGGGACTAGCGGGACCAGCTCCTACAATGAGCAGTTCTTC. Translating gives CSDLLSGTSGTSSYNEQFF. The V call is TRBV29-1, the J call TRBJ2-1; 13 bases line up with TRBD2. The CDR3 is 19 residues long. The V segment lost 7 bases and the J segment 0 bases; nucleotides outside the gene matches: 15. The germline V gene encodes CDR1 SQVTM and CDR2 ANQGSEA.